These 16 T cell receptor beta chains were all obtained from the same sample, sequenced in a study of CD8 T cells in Susac syndrome. The RNA, about 0.45 to 1 ug, was put through reverse transcription using random hexamers. TCRdb used MiXCR to reprocess the immunoSEQ multiplex PCR reads, holding one entry per CDR3 protein. The table records about 180,000 distinct CDR3 sequences, almost 96% of them present only once. What was sequenced was CD4+ T cells from PBMCs. These receptors came from a human donor with multiple sclerosis.

This rearrangement joins TRBV30 to TRBJ1-1; D gene uncertain. Germline loops: CDR1 GTSNPN, CDR2 SVGIG (reference sequence). The CDR3 is 11 residues long. V was trimmed by 3 bases and J by 10 bases, leaving 12 bases between them. CDR3 region: CAWRTGRRAFF. For the CDR3, the DNA is TGTGCCTGGAGAACTGGACGTAGAGCTTTCTTT. Full variable domain (outside the CDR3, taken from reference TRBV30 and TRBJ1-1): SQTIHQWPATLVQPVGSPLSLECTVEGTSNPNLYWYRQAAGRGLQLLFYSVGIGQISSEVPQNLSASRPQDRQFILSSKKLLLSDSGFYLCAWRTGRRAFFGQGTRLTVV.

The rearrangement joins TRBV10-3 to TRBJ2-2, with TRBD2 identical over 8 bases. CDR3 length: 14 amino acids. V shed 5 bases and J 6 bases; nucleotides not matched to a gene: 5. Germline assignment: CDR1 ENHRY and CDR2 SYGVKD. CDR3 DNA: TGTGCCATCAGTCTTACTAGCGGTTCCGGGGAGCTGTTTTTT. Its translation is CAISLTSGSGELFF.

Written as DNA, the CDR3 is TGTGCCAGCAGCTCAGAAGGGGGCGCAGGCTATGGCTACACCTTC. Translated, it gives CASSSEGGAGYGYTF. The genes are TRBV5-8 and TRBJ1-2; 7 bases match TRBD1. Looked up from germline, CDR1 is SGHTS and CDR2 is YDEGEE. Germline trimming cut 3 bases from V and 4 bases from J; bases unmatched to any gene: 9. This CDR3 contains 15 residues.

The rearrangement uses TRBV30 and TRBJ1-1; 7 nucleotides line up with TRBD1. Germline-derived CDR1 and CDR2 are GTSNPN and SVGIG (reference sequence). This CDR3 has 13 residues. After removal of 7 bases from V and 1 base from J, the junction contained 6 bases not matched to a gene. The CDR3: CASTGQPNTEAFF. CDR3 sequence (DNA): TGTGCCTCAACGGGACAGCCGAACACTGAAGCTTTCTTT.

The rearrangement uses TRBV9 and TRBJ2-7, with a weak D call TRBD2 (7 bases). Per germline, CDR1 SGDLS and CDR2 YYNGEE. V lost 0 bases and J lost 2, with 12 bases in between. CDR3 length equals 15 residues. The CDR3 DNA follows: TGTGCCAGCAGCGTAGAGGGAGGGGGTGCCTACGAGCAGTACTTC. Translating it yields CASSVEGGGAYEQYF.

V usage is TRBV18 and J usage is TRBJ2-7; 7 bases line up with TRBD1. The CDR3 runs to 15 residues. V was clipped by 2 bases and J by 3 bases; unmatched bases: 7. From germline, CDR1 is KGHSH and CDR2 LQKENI. CDR3 in DNA: TGTGCCAGCTCACCATCCTTGGGACAGCTCTACGAGCAGTACTTC. Residues: CASSPSLGQLYEQYF.

The gene calls are TRBV28 and TRBJ1-2; tentatively, D is TRBD1 (5 bases). V was clipped by 8 bases and J by 5 bases, with 18 bases between them. The length of the CDR3 is 14 residues. The germline V gene encodes CDR1 MDHEN and CDR2 SYDVKM. The CDR3 is CASQTTGDSYGYTF. The CDR3 bases are TGTGCCAGCCAAACAACGGGGGACTCTTATGGCTACACCTTC.

This clonotype was detected once. The V gene is TRBV19, the J gene TRBJ1-2; the D is unclear. The CDR3 spans 12 residues. Germline V CDR1 and CDR2: LNHDA, SQIVND (reference sequence). Trimming shortened V by 8 bases and J by 3 bases, and 10 bases separated the two germline ends. For the CDR3, the DNA is TGTGCCAGTCGGGGTCAACACTATGGCTACACCTTC. Translation gives CASRGQHYGYTF.

The chain recombines TRBV12-3 or TRBV12-4 with TRBJ2-7, with 9 bases aligning to TRBD1. Trimming took 6 bases from V and 2 from J; bases not matched to a gene: 8. The CDR3 length is 15 residues. The CDR3 DNA reads as TGTGCCAGCAGACCTACCGGGACAGGGACCTACGAGCAGTACTTC. Translated: CASRPTGTGTYEQYF.

The genes are TRBV30 and TRBJ2-6; D is unresolved. Germline CDR1 reads GTSNPN; CDR2 reads SVGIG (reference sequence). Trimming took off 3 bases at V and 4 bases at J, with 4 bases between the two ends. This CDR3 comprises 12 residues. CDR3 region: CAWRTGANVLTF. CDR3 nucleotide sequence: TGTGCCTGGAGGACCGGGGCCAACGTCCTGACTTTC.

The chain employs TRBV5-1 and TRBJ1-1; TRBD1 might be the D (6 bases). In germline, CDR1 is SGHRS, CDR2 YFSETQ. The CDR3 has 16 amino acids. Trimming cost V 4 bases and J 5 bases, with 21 bases left between them. The CDR3 region is CASSLDSQLLGTEAFF. CDR3 DNA: TGCGCCAGCAGCCTGGACAGCCAATTGTTAGGGACTGAAGCTTTCTTT.

This clonotype was found a few times. The V gene is TRBV30, the J gene TRBJ2-1, with D maybe TRBD1 (6 bases). The V and J ends lost 2 bases and 12 bases respectively, with 11 bases between them. This CDR3 is built from 11 residues. Germline loops: CDR1 GTSNPN, CDR2 SVGIG (reference sequence). The CDR3 here is CAWSRGSGQFF. The CDR3 DNA follows: TGTGCCTGGAGTAGGGGGAGTGGGCAGTTCTTC.

The CDR3 bases are TGTGCCAGCAGGGCGACAGGGACCCCCTACGAGCAGTACTTC. It yields the protein CASRATGTPYEQYF. V usage is TRBV28 and J usage is TRBJ2-7; 7 bases are shared with TRBD1. Germline CDR1 reads MDHEN; CDR2 reads SYDVKM. The trim removed 6 bases at V and 2 bases at J, leaving 7 bases unmatched. The CDR3 totals 14 residues.

The V call is TRBV3-1, the J call TRBJ1-6; perhaps TRBD1 as D (6 bases). The germline V and J ends were trimmed by 4 bases and 7 bases, with 14 bases remaining between them. Germline CDR1 is LGHDT and CDR2 is YNNKEL (reference sequence). The CDR3 sequence is 15 residues long. CDR3 loop: CASSLRDIGNSPLHF. As DNA, the CDR3 is TGTGCCAGCAGCCTCAGGGACATTGGGAATTCACCCCTCCACTTT. The whole variable domain, filled in from reference TRBV3-1 and TRBJ1-6, reads DTAVSQTPKYLVTQMGNDKSIKCEQNLGHDTMYWYKQDSKKFLKIMFSYNNKELIINETVPNRFSPKSPDKAHLNLHINSLELGDSAVYFCASSLRDIGNSPLHFGNGTRLTVT.

The CDR3 sequence is CASSGPGAYEQYF. In DNA form, the CDR3 reads TGTGCCAGCAGCGGGCCGGGGGCCTACGAGCAGTACTTC. The gene calls are TRBV9 and TRBJ2-7, with D tentatively TRBD2 (6 bases). V was clipped by 3 bases and J by 2 bases, with 9 bases between them. From germline, CDR1 is SGDLS and CDR2 YYNGEE. CDR3 length equals 13 residues.

In its sample, this clonotype was seen once. The chain carries TRBV29-1 and TRBJ2-1, with D possibly being TRBD1 (5 bases). CDR3 length: 16 residues. The germline CDR1 and CDR2 sequences are SQVTM and ANQGSEA. The V end was cut by 3 bases, the J end by 1 base, with 16 bases between. The CDR3 sequence is CSVDRVRSGSYNEQFF. CDR3 bases: TGCAGCGTTGACAGGGTAAGGTCTGGATCCTACAATGAGCAGTTCTTC.